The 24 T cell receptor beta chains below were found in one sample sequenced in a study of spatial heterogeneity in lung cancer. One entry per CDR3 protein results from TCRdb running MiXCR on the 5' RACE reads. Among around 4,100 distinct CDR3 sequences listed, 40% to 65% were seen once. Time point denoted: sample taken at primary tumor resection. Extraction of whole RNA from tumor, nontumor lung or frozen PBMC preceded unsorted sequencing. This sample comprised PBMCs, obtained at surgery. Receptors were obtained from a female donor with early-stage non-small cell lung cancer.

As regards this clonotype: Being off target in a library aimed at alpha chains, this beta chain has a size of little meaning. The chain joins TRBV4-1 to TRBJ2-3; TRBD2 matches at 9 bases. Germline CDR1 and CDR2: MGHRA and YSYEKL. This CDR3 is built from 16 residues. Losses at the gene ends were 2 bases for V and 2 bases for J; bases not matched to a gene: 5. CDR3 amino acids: CASSQSSGISTDTQYF. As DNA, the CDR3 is TGCGCCAGCAGCCAATCTAGCGGGATATCCACAGATACGCAGTATTTT.

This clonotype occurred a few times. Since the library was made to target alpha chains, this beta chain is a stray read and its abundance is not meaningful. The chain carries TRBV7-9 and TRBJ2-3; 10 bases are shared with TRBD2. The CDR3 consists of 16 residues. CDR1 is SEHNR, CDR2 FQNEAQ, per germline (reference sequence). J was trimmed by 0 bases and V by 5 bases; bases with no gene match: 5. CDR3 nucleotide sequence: TGTGCCAGCAGCGACCTAGCGGGGGCTAGCACAGATACGCAGTATTTT. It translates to CASSDLAGASTDTQYF.

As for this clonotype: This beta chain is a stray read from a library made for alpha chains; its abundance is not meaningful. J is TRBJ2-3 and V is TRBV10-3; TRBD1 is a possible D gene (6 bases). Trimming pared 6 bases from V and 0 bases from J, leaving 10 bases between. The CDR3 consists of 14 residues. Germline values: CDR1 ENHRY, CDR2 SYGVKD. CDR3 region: CAISGQISTDTQYF. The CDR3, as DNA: TGTGCCATCAGCGGACAGATTAGCACAGATACGCAGTATTTT.

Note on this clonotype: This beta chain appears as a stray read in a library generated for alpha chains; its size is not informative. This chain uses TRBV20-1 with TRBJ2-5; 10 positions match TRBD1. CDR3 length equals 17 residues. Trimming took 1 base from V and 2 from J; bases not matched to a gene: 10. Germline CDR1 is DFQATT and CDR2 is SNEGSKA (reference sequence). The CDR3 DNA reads TGCAGTGCTAGAGCCATCCCGACAGGGGGCTCACAAGAGACCCAGTACTTC. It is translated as CSARAIPTGGSQETQYF.

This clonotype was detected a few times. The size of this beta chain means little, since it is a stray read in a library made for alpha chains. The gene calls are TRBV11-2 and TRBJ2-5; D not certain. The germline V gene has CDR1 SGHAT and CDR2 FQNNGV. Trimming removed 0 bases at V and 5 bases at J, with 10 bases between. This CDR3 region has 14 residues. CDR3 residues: CASSLEWTGETQYF. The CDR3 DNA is TGTGCCAGCAGCTTAGAGTGGACCGGGGAGACCCAGTACTTC.

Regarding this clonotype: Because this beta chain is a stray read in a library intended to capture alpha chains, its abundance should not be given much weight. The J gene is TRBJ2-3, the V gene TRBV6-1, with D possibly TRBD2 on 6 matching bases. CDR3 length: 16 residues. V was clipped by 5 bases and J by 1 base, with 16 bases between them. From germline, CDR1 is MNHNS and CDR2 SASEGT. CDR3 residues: CASSPTGGSRTDTQYF. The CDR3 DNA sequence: TGTGCCAGCAGTCCGACCGGGGGTTCTCGCACAGATACGCAGTATTTT.

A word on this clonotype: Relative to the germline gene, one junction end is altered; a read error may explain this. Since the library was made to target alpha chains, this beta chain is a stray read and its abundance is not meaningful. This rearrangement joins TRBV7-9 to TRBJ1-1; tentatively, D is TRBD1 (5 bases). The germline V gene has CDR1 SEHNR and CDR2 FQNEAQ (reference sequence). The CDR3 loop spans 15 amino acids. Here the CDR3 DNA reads TGTGCCAGCATCTTACACTTCGCTGAAGGGGCTGAAGCTTTCTTT. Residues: CASILHFAEGAEAFF.

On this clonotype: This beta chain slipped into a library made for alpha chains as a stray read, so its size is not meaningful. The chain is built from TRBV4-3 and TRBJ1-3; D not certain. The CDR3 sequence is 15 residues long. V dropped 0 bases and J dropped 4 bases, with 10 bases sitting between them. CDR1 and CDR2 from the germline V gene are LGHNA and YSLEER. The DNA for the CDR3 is TGCGCCAGCAGCCAAGACGGCCTGCCCGGAAACACCATATATTTT. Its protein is CASSQDGLPGNTIYF.

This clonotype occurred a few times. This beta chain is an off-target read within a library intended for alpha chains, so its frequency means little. The CDR3 DNA is TGTGCCAGCGGTCGGACTAGCAGCACAGATACGCAGTATTTT. Its translation: CASGRTSSTDTQYF. The chain has TRBV6-1 and TRBJ2-3; 8 bases map to TRBD2. CDR1 and CDR2 from the germline V gene are MNHNS and SASEGT. The V gene end was trimmed by 8 bases and the J gene end by 0 bases; junction bases not matched to a gene: 4. The CDR3 covers 14 residues.

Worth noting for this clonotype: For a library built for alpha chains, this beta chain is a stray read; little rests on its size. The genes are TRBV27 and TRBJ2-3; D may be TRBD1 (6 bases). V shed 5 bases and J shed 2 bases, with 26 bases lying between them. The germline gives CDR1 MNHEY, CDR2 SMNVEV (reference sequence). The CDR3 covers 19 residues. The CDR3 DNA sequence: TGTGCCAGCAGTACCAGGGGAAGTTCCTACGGGCAGAACACAGATACGCAGTATTTT. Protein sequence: CASSTRGSSYGQNTDTQYF.

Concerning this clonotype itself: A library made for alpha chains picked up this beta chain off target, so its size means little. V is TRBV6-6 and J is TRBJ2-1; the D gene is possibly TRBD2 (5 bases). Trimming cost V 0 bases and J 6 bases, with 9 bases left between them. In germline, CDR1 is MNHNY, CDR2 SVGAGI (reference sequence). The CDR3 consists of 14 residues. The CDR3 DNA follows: TGTGCCAGCAGTTACTCGATGGCGGGCAATGAGCAGTTCTTC. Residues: CASSYSMAGNEQFF.

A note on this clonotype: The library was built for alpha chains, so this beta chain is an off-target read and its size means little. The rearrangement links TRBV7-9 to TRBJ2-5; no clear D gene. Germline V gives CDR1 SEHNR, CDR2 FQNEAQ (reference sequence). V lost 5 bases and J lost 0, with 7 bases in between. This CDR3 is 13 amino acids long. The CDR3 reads CASSRDNQETQYF. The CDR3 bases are TGTGCCAGCAGCAGAGATAACCAAGAGACCCAGTACTTC.

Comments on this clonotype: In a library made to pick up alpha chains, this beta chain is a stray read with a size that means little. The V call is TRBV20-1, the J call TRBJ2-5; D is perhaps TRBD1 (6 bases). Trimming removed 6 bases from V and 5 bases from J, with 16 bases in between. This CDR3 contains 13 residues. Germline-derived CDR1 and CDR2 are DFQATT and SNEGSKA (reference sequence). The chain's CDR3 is CSAPQGPVETQYF. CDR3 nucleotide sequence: TGCAGTGCCCCACAGGGTCCCGTCGAGACCCAGTACTTC.

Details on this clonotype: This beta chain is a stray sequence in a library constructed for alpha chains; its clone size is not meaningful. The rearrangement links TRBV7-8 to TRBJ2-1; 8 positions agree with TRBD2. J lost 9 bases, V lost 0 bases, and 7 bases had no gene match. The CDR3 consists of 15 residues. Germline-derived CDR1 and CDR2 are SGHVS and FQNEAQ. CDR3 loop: CASSLARGASPEQFF. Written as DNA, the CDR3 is TGTGCCAGCAGCTTAGCGCGGGGGGCCTCGCCTGAGCAGTTCTTC.

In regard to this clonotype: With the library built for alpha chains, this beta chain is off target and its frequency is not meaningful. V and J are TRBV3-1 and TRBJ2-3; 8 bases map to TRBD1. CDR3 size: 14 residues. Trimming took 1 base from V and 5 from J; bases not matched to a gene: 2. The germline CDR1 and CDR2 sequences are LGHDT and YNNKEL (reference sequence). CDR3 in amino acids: CASSQADRGDTQYF. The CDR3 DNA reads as TGTGCCAGCAGCCAAGCCGACAGGGGAGATACGCAGTATTTT.

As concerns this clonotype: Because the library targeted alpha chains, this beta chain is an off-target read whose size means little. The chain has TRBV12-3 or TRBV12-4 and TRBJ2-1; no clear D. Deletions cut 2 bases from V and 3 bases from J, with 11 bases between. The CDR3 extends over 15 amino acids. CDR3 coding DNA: TGTGCCAGCAGTTTATTGCGTCGGGTCTACAATGAGCAGTTCTTC. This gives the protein CASSLLRRVYNEQFF.

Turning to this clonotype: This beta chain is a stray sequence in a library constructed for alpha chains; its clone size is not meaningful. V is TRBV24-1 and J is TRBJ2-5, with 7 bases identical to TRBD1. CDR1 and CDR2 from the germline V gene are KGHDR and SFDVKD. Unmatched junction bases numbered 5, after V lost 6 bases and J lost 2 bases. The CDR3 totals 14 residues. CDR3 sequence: CATSRATGQETQYF. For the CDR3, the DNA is TGTGCCACCAGTCGGGCGACAGGGCAAGAGACCCAGTACTTC.

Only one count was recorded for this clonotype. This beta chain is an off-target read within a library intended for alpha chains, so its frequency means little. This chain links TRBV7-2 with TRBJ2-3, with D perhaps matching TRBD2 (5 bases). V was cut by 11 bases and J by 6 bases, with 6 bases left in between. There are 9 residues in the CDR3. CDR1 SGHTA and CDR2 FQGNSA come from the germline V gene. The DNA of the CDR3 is TGTGCCTGCGGGGATACGCAGTATTTT. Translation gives CACGDTQYF.

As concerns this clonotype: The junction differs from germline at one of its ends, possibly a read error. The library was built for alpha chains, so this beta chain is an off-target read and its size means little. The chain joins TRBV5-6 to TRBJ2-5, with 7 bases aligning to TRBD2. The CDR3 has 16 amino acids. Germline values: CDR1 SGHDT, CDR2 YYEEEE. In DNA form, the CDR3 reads TGTGCCAGCAGCTACGAGTGGCGGGGGAACCAGGAGACCCAGTACTTC. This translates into CASSYEWRGNQETQYF.

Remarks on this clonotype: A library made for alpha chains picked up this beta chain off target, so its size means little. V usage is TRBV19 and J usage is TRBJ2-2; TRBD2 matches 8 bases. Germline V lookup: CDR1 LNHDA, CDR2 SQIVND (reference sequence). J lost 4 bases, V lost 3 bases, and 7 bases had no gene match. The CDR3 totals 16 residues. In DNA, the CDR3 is TGTGCCAGTAGTATTACGGTAGCGGGAAGCACCGGGGAGCTGTTTTTT. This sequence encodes CASSITVAGSTGELFF.

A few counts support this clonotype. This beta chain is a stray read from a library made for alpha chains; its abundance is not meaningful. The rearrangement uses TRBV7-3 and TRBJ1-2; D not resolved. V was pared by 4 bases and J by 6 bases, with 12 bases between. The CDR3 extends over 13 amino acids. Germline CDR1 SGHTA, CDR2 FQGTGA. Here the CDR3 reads CASSSPKSNGYTF. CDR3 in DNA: TGTGCCAGCAGCTCCCCCAAGTCAAATGGCTACACCTTC.

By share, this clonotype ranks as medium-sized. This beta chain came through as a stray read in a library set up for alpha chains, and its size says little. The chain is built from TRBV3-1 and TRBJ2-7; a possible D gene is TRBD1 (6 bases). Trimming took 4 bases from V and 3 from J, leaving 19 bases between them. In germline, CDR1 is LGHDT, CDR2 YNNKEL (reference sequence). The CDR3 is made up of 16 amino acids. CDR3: CASSPRRTGRGYEQYF. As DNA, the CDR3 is TGTGCCAGCAGCCCCCGGCGCACAGGCAGGGGCTACGAGCAGTACTTC.

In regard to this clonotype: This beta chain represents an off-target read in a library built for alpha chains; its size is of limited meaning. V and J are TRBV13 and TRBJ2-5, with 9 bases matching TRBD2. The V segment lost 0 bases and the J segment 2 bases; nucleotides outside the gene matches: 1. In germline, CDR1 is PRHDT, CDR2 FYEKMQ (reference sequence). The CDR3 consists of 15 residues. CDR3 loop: CASSLGLAGQETQYF. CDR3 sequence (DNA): TGTGCCAGCAGCTTAGGCCTAGCGGGGCAAGAGACCCAGTACTTC.

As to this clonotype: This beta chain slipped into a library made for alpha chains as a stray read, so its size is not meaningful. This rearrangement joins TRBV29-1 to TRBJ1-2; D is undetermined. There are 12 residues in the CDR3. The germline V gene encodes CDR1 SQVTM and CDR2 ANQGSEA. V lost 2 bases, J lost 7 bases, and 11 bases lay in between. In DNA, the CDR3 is TGCAGCGTTGAATTGGGAATTGGTGGCTACACCTTC. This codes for CSVELGIGGYTF.